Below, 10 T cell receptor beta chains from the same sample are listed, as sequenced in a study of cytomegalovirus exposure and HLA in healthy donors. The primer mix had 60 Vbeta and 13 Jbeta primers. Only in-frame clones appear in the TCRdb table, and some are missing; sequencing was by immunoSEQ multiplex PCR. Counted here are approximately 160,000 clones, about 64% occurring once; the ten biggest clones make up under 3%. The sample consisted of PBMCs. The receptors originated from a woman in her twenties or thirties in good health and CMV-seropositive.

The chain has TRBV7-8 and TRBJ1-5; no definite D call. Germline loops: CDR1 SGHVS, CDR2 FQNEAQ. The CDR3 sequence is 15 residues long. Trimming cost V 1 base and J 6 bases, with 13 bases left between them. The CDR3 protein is CASSLVTTTGQPQHF. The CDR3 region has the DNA TGTGCCAGCAGCTTAGTTACAACCACGGGTCAGCCCCAGCATTTT.

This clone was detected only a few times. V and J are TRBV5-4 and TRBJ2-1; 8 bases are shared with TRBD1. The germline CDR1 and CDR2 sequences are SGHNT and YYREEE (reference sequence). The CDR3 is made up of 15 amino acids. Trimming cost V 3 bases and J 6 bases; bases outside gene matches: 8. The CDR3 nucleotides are TGTGCCAGCAGCTCTTCAGGACAGGGAGTCAATGAGCAGTTCTTC. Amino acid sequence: CASSSSGQGVNEQFF.

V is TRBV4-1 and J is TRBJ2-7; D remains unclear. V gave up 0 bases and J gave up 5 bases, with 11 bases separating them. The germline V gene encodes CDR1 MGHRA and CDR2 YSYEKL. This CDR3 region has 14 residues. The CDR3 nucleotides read TGCGCCAGCAGCCAAGACCGGGTTTTACACGAGCAGTACTTC. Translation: CASSQDRVLHEQYF.

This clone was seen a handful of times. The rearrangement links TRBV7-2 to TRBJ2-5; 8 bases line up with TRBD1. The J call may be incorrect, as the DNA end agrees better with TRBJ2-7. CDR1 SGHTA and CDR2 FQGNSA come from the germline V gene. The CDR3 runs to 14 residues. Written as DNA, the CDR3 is TGTGCCAGCAGCTCCGGACAGGGAGGCTACGAGCAGTACTTC. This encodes CASSSGQGGYEQYF.

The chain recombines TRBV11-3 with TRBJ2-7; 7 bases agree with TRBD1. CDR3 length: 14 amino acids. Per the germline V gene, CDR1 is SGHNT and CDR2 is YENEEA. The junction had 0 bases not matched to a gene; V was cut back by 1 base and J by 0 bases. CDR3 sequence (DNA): TGTGCCAGCAGCTTAGGGACAGGCTCCTACGAGCAGTACTTC. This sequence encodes CASSLGTGSYEQYF.

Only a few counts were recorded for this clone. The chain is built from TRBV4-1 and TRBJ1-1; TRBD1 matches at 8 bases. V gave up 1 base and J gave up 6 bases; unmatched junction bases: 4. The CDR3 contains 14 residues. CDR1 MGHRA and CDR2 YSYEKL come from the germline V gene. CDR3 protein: CASSQAQGGPEAFF. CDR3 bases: TGCGCCAGCAGCCAAGCACAGGGGGGACCTGAAGCTTTCTTT.

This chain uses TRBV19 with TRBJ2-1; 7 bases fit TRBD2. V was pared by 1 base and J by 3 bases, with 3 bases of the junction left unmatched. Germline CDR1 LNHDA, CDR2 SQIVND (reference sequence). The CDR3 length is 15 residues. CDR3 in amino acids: CASSIGGTIYNEQFF. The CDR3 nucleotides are TGTGCCAGTAGTATAGGTGGGACTATCTACAATGAGCAGTTCTTC.

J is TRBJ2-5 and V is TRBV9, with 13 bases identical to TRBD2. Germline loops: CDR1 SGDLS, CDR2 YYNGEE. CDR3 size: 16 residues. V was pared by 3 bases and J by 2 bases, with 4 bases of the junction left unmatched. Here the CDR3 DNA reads TGTGCCAGCAGCGAGGGACTAGCGGGGATTCAAGAGACCCAGTACTTC. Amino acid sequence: CASSEGLAGIQETQYF.

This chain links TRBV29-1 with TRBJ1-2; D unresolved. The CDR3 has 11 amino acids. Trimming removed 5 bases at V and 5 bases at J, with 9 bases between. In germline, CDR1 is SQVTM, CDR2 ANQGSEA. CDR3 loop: CSVRREYGYTF. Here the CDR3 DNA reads TGCAGCGTTCGGAGGGAATATGGCTACACCTTC.

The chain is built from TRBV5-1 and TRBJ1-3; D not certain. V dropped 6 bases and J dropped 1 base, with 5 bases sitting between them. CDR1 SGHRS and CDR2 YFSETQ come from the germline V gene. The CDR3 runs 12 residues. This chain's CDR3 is CASTGSGNTIYF. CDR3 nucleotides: TGCGCCAGCACCGGGTCTGGAAACACCATATATTTT.